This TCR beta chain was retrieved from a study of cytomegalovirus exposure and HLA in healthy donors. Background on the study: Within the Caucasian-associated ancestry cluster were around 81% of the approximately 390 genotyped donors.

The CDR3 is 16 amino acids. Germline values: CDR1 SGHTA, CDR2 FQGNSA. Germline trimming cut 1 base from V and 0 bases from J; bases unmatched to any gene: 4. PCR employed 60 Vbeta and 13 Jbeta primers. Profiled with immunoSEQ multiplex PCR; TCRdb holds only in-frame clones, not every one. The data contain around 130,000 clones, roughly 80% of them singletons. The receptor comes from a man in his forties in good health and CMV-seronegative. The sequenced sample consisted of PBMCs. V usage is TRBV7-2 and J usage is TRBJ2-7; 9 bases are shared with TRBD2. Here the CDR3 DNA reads TGTGCCAGCAGCTTAGTAGGGCGGGAGGGCTCCTACGAGCAGTACTTC. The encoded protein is CASSLVGREGSYEQYF.